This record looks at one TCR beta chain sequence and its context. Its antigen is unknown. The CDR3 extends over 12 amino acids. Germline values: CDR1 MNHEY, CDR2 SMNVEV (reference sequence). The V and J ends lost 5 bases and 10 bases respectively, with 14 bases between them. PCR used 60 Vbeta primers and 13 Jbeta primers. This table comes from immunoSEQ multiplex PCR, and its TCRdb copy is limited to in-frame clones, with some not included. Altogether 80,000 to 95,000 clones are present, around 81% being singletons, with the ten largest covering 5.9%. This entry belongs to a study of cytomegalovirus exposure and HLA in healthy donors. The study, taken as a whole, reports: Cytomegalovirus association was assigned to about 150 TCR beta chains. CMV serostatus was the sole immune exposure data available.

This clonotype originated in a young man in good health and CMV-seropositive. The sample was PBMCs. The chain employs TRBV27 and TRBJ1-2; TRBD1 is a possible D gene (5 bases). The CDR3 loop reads CASSTRQRAYTF. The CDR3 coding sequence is TGTGCCAGCAGTACGAGACAGAGAGCCTACACCTTC.